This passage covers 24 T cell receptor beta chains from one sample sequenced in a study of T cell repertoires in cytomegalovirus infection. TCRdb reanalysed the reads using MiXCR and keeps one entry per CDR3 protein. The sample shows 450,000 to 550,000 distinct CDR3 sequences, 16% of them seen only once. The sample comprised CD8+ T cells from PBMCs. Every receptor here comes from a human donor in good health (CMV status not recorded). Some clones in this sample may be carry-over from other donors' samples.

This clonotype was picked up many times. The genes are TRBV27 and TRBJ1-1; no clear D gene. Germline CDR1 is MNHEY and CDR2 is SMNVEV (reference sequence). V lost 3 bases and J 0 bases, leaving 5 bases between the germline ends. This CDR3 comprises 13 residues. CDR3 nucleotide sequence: TGTGCCAGCAGTTTTGGGATGAACACTGAAGCTTTCTTT. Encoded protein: CASSFGMNTEAFF.

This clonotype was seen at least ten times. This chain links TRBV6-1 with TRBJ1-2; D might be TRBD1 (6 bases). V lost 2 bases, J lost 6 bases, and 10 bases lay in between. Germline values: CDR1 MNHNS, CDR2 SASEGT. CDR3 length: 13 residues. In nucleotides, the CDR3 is TGTGCCAGCAGTGAAACAGGGATGGATGGCTACACCTTC. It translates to CASSETGMDGYTF.

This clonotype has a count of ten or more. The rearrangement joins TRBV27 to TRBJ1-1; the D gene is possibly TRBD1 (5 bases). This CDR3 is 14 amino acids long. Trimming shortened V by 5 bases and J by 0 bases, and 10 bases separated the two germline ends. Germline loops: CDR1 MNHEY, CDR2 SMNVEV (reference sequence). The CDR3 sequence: CASSPGDLNTEAFF. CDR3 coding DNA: TGTGCCAGCAGTCCGGGGGACTTGAACACTGAAGCTTTCTTT.

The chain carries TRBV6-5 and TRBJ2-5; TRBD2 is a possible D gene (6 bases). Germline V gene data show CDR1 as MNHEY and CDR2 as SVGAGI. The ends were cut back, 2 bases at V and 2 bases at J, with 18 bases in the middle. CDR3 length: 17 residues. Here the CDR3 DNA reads TGTGCCAGCAGTTACGATAGGGTGTCGGAGGGACAAGAGACCCAGTACTTC. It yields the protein CASSYDRVSEGQETQYF.

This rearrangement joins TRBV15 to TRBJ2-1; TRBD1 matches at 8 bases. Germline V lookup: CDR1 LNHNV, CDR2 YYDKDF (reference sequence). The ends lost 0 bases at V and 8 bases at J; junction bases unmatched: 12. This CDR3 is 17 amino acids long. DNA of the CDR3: TGTGCCACCAGCAGAGATCCGGGACAGGTAAACATCGATGAGCAGTTCTTC. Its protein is CATSRDPGQVNIDEQFF. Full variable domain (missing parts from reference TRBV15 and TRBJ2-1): DAMVIQNPRYQVTQFGKPVTLSCSQTLNHNVMYWYQQKSSQAPKLLFHYYDKDFNNEADTPDNFQSRRPNTSFCFLDIRSPGLGDTAMYLCATSRDPGQVNIDEQFFGPGTRLTVL.

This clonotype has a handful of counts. CDR3 residues: CASSQASLGGRTQRDGYTF. In DNA, the CDR3 is TGTGCCAGCAGCCAAGCCTCTCTGGGAGGCAGGACGCAAAGGGATGGCTACACCTTC. The chain has TRBV4-2 and TRBJ1-2; D not certain. Germline CDR1 and CDR2: LGHNA and YNFKEQ. The CDR3 consists of 19 residues. The ends were cut back, 1 base at V and 6 bases at J, with 27 bases in the middle.

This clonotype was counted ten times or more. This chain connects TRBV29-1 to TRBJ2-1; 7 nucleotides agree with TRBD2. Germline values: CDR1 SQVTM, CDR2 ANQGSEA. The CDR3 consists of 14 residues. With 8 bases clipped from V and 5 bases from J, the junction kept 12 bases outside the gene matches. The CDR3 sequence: CSSLGVGGNNEQFF. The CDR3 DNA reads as TGCAGCTCCCTGGGCGTGGGAGGGAACAATGAGCAGTTCTTC.

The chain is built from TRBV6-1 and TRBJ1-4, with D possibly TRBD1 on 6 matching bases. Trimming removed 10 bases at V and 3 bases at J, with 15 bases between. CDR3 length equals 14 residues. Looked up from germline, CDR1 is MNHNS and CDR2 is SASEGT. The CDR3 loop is CANESRGANEKLFF. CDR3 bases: TGTGCCAACGAGTCCAGGGGAGCTAATGAAAAACTGTTTTTT.

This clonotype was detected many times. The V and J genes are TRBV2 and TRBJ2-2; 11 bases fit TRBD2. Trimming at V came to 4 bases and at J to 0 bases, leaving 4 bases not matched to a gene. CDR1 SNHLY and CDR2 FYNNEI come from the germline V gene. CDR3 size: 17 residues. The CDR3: CASSATSGTTNTGELFF. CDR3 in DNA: TGTGCCAGCAGTGCGACTAGCGGGACCACGAACACCGGGGAGCTGTTTTTT.

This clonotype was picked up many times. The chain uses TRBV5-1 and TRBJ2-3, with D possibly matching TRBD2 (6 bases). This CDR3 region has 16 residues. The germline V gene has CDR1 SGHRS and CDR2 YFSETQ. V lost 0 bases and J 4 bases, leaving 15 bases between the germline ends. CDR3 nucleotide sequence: TGCGCCAGCAGCTTGGTCCAGGAGGGGCTCGCAGATACGCAGTATTTT. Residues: CASSLVQEGLADTQYF.

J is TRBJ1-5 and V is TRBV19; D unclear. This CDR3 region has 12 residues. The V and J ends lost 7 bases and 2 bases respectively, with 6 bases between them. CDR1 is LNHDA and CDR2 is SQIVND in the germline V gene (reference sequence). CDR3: CASMKGNQPQHF. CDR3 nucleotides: TGTGCCAGTATGAAGGGCAATCAGCCCCAGCATTTT.

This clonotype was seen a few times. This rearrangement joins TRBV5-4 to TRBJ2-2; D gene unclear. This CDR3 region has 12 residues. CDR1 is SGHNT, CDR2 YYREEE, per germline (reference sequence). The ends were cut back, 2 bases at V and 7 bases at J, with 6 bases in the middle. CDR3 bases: TGTGCCAGCAGCTTTGGAATCGGGGAGCTGTTTTTT. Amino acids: CASSFGIGELFF.

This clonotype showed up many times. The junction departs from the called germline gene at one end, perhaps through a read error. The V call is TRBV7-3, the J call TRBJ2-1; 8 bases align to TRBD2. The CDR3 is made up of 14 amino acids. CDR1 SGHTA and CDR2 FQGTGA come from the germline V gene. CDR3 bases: TGTGCCAGCAGTCGAGTCACGGGGGGGGTCCCGTTGATCTTC. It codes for CASSRVTGGVPLIF.

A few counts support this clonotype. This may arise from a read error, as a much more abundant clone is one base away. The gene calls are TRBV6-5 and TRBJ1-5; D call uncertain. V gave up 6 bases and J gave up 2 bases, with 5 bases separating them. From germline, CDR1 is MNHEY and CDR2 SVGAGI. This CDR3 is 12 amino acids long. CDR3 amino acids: CASSRRNQPQHF. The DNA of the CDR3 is TGTGCCAGCAGCCGCCGCAATCAGCCCCAGCATTTT.

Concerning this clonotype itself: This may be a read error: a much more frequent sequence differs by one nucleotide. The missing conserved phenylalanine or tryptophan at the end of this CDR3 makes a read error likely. The CDR3 DNA is TGTGCCAGCATATCGAACAGGGGTTCCTACGAGCAGTACTTA. It translates to CASISNRGSYEQYL. This sequence joins TRBV28 and TRBJ2-7; 7 bases align to TRBD1. J lost 1 base, V lost 7 bases, and 7 bases had no gene match. The CDR3 extends over 14 amino acids. CDR1 and CDR2 (germline): MDHEN, SYDVKM.

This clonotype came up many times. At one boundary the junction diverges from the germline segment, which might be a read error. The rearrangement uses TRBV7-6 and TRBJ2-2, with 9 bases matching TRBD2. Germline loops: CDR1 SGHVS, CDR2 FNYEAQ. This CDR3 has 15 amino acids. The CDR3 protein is CASSVAGAGTGELFF. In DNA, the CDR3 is TGTGCCAGCAGCGTAGCGGGAGCGGGCACCGGGGAGCTGTTTTTT.

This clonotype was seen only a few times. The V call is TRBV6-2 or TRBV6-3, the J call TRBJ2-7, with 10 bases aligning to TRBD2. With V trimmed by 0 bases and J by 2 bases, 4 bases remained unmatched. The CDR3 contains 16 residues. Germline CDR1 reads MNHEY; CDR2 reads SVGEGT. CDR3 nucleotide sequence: TGTGCCAGCAGTTACTCGGCTAGCGGGGGCCCCTACGAGCAGTACTTC. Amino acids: CASSYSASGGPYEQYF.

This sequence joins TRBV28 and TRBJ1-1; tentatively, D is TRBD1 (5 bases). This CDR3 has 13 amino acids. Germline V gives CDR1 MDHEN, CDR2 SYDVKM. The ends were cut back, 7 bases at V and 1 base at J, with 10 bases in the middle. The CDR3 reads CASKPTANTEAFF. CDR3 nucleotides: TGTGCCAGCAAACCGACAGCGAACACTGAAGCTTTCTTT.

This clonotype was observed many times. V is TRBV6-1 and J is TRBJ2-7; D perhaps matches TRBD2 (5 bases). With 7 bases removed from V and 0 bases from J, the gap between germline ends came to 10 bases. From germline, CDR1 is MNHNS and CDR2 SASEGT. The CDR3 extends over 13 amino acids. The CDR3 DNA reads TGTGCCAGCACCCCGGGAATCTCCTACGAGCAGTACTTC. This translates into CASTPGISYEQYF.

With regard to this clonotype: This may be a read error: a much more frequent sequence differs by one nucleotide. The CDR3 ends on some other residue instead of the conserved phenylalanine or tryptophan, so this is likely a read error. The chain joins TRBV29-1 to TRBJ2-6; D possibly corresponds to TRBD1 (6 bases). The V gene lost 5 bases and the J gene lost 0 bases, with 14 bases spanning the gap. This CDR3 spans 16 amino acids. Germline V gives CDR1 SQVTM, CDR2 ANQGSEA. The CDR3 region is CSVYDRKPSGANVLTL. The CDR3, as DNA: TGCAGCGTTTACGACAGGAAACCCTCTGGGGCCAACGTCCTGACTTTA.

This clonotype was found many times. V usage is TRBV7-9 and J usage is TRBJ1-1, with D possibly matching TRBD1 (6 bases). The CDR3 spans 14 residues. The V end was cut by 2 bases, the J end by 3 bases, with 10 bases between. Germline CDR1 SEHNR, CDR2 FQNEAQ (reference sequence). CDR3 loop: CASSLRGGDTEAFF. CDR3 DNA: TGTGCCAGCAGCTTAAGAGGGGGTGACACTGAAGCTTTCTTT.

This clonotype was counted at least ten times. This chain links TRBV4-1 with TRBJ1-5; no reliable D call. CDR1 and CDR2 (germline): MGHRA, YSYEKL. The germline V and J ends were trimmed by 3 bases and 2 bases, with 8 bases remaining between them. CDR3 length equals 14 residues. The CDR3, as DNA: TGCGCCAGCAGCCATCTGGGCGGCAATCAGCCCCAGCATTTT. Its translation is CASSHLGGNQPQHF.

DNA of the CDR3: TGTGCCGGATCAGGGGCCGGTGACACCTTC. Translated, it gives CAGSGAGDTF. The chain recombines TRBV2 with TRBJ1-2; the D gene is possibly TRBD1 (6 bases). Per germline, CDR1 SNHLY and CDR2 FYNNEI. V was pared by 11 bases and J by 12 bases, with 16 bases between. The CDR3 runs to 10 residues. The whole variable domain, remainder taken from reference TRBV2 and TRBJ1-2, is EPEVTQTPSHQVTQMGQEVILRCVPISNHLYFYWYRQILGQKVEFLVSFYNNEISEKSEIFDDQFSVERPDGSNFTLKIRSTKLEDSAMYFCAGSGAGDTFGSGTRLTVV.

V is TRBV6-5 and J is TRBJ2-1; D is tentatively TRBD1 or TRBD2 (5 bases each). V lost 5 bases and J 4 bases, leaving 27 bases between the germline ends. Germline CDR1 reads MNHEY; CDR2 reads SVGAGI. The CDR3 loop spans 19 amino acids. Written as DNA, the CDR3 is TGTGCCAGCAGTACGGGGCAGGGATTGGTACAAAATGGGTACAATGAGCAGTTCTTC. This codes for CASSTGQGLVQNGYNEQFF.